This T cell receptor beta chain was sequenced during a study of CD8 T cells in ankylosing spondylitis (TCRdb year 2017). Regarding the complete study: T cell receptor beta repertoires were profiled in healthy donors and ankylosing spondylitis patients so that disease-linked TCR variants could be found. The full study cohort was made up of roughly 25 ankylosing spondylitis patients and 108 healthy donors. Peripheral blood samples were taken, and synovial fluid was additionally collected from ankylosing spondylitis patients.

Broader findings and caveats from the paper: Some motif variants had previously been reported in the synovial fluid and blood of reactive arthritis patients, which suggests shared mechanisms of disease initiation. The disease-linked clones were reported as significantly enriched in matched synovial fluid samples from ankylosing spondylitis patients. A TCR beta motif made up of eight or nine highly homologous amino acid variants appeared to be characteristic of blood from ankylosing spondylitis patients. A CD8+ phenotype was shown by the disease-linked clones, which were found at relatively low frequencies in peripheral blood.

Inclusive of the bounding cysteine and phenylalanine, the CDR3 is 16 residues long. Left in the record is the CDR3 DNA by itself, 48 bases read in frame from the first base. CDR1 and CDR2 were assigned from the germline V gene as SGHTA and FQGNSA. The trim is 4 bases for V and 1 base for J, with a gap of 15 bases between the germline ends. Sequencing took place on an Illumina HiSeq 2500. TCR beta libraries were prepared by quantitative 5'-RACE with molecular barcodes. Regarding the original processing steps: To identify disease-linked TCR variants, a new computational method was used, one built on a probabilistic model of VDJ rearrangement. Using fastp trimming at Q25 and MiXCR clonotype assembly, TCRdb reanalyzed the public sequencing data and kept in-frame beta chains. Rows are combined by CDR3 protein, so each entry shows the most common genes and DNA. In this record, the V and J calls reflect TCRdb's handling and not the investigators' own analysis. The sample contains under 300,000 distinct CDR3 sequences, about 10% of them found a single time. About 3% of the sample rests with the top ten.

In this sample, this clonotype turned up many times. Its antigen remains unidentified. Per-nucleotide qualities are absent, and no much larger clonotype sits a single base away. The sequence joins TRBV7-2 to TRBJ2-3; no D gene can be assigned with confidence. The clonotype originates from a male donor with ankylosing spondylitis or in good health (not recorded which). Material for sequencing was blood, either unsorted or a sorted T cell fraction (not recorded which). The DNA sequence follows: TGTGCCAGCAGCTCACAAAAGAGGAAAGGCACAGATACGCAGTATTTT. It translates as CASSSQKRKGTDTQYF. The reference TRBV7-2 and TRBJ2-3 proteins fill in what lies around the CDR3, so the full variable domain reads GAGVSQSPSNKVTEKGKDVELRCDPISGHTALYWYRQSLGQGLEFLIYFQGNSAPDKSGLPSDRFSAERTGGSVSTLTIQRTQQEDSAVYLCASSSQKRKGTDTQYFGPGTRLTVL.